Listed here are 17 T cell receptor beta chains from one sample, sequenced in a study of identical twins. Via MiXCR, TCRdb re-called the 5' RACE reads, giving one row per CDR3 protein. In the table there are around 1.7 million distinct CDR3 sequences, around a third of which are singletons. Specimen: cord blood. The origin of the receptors is a newborn girl in good health.

This clonotype has just a few counts. This rearrangement joins TRBV3-1 to TRBJ2-4, with TRBD2 matching 9 bases. The DNA end favors TRBJ2-7, so the J call may be wrong. The CDR3 spans 17 residues. Looked up from germline, CDR1 is LGHDT and CDR2 is YNNKEL (reference sequence). Here the CDR3 reads CASSLHPLSGSFDEQYF. The CDR3 region has the DNA TGTGCCAGCAGCCTTCACCCCCTTAGCGGGAGTTTTGACGAGCAGTACTTC.

Concerning this clonotype: A far larger clone is a single base away, which makes a read error likely. V gene TRBV10-3 combines with J gene TRBJ1-2; no firm D call. The CDR3 contains 11 residues. CDR1 and CDR2 from the germline V gene are ENHRY and SYGVKD. The CDR3 bases are TGTGCCATCGGTGAGTCGTATGGCTACACCTTC. Translated: CAIGESYGYTF.

This clonotype was counted a few times. The chain uses TRBV10-3 and TRBJ1-2; D is unresolved. The CDR3 runs to 11 residues. V was cut by 2 bases and J by 10 bases, with 8 bases left in between. Germline loops: CDR1 ENHRY, CDR2 SYGVKD. This chain's CDR3 is CAISELLIYTF. For the CDR3, the DNA is TGTGCCATCAGTGAGCTGCTGATCTACACCTTC.

The CDR3 reads CASSTQNSQYF. In DNA, the CDR3 is TGTGCCAGTAGTACTCAAAACAGCCAGTATTTT. The gene calls are TRBV19 and TRBJ2-3; D remains unclear. The germline V gene encodes CDR1 LNHDA and CDR2 SQIVND (reference sequence). Trimming removed 4 bases at V and 12 bases at J, with 11 bases between. The CDR3 length is 11 residues. The whole variable domain, remainder taken from reference TRBV19 and TRBJ2-3, is DGGITQSPKYLFRKEGQNVTLSCEQNLNHDAMYWYRQDPGQGLRLIYYSQIVNDFQKGDIAEGYSVSREKKESFPLTVTSAQKNPTAFYLCASSTQNSQYFGPGTRLTVL.

There are a few counts of this clonotype. This chain links TRBV7-2 with TRBJ2-5; the match to TRBD2 covers 9 bases. The CDR3 is 20 residues long. Per germline, CDR1 SGHTA and CDR2 FQGNSA. The ends lost 5 bases at V and 0 bases at J; junction bases unmatched: 19. The CDR3 loop is CASSPILPGLALPNQETQYF. The CDR3 coding sequence is TGTGCCAGCAGCCCGATTTTACCGGGACTAGCACTGCCTAACCAAGAGACCCAGTACTTC.

The chain joins TRBV19 to TRBJ1-1, with TRBD1 as a possible D gene (6 bases). The CDR3 spans 15 residues. Germline CDR1 is LNHDA and CDR2 is SQIVND (reference sequence). V was trimmed by 5 bases and J by 1 base, leaving 14 bases between them. This CDR3 is CASSPRQAPNTEAFF. The CDR3 bases are TGTGCCAGTAGTCCTAGACAGGCCCCGAACACTGAAGCTTTCTTT. The full variable domain, its missing parts supplied by reference TRBV19 and TRBJ1-1, is DGGITQSPKYLFRKEGQNVTLSCEQNLNHDAMYWYRQDPGQGLRLIYYSQIVNDFQKGDIAEGYSVSREKKESFPLTVTSAQKNPTAFYLCASSPRQAPNTEAFFGQGTRLTVV.

The chain carries TRBV18 and TRBJ1-2, with D unresolved. CDR1 KGHSH and CDR2 LQKENI come from the germline V gene. The ends were cut back, 3 bases at V and 6 bases at J, with 11 bases in the middle. The CDR3 runs 13 residues. In DNA, the CDR3 is TGTGCCAGCTCACCCCAGGAATACCATGGCTACACCTTC. Translated, it gives CASSPQEYHGYTF.

The chain carries TRBV28 and TRBJ1-5; D perhaps matches TRBD1 (5 bases). CDR1 is MDHEN, CDR2 SYDVKM, per germline. CDR3 size: 15 residues. The V end was cut by 1 base, the J end by 0 bases, with 7 bases between. This chain's CDR3 is CASSLYRSSNQPQHF. DNA for the CDR3: TGTGCCAGCAGTTTATACAGGTCTAGCAATCAGCCCCAGCATTTT.

The chain links TRBV10-3 to TRBJ1-3, with D unresolved. Germline V gene lookup returns CDR1 ENHRY and CDR2 SYGVKD. The CDR3 is 13 residues long. V dropped 8 bases and J dropped 0 bases, with 8 bases sitting between them. The DNA for the CDR3 is TGTGCCATCCGGCAGAGCTCTGGAAACACCATATATTTT. Its translation is CAIRQSSGNTIYF.

This clonotype has only a few counts. This chain uses TRBV20-1 with TRBJ1-4; TRBD1 agrees at 8 bases. Germline CDR1 reads DFQATT; CDR2 reads SNEGSKA (reference sequence). V trimming: 0 bases; J trimming: 0 bases; junction bases outside the gene matches: 6. The CDR3 spans 17 residues. The CDR3 sequence is CSARDPKQGATNEKLFF. CDR3 bases: TGCAGTGCTAGAGATCCCAAACAGGGGGCAACTAATGAAAAACTGTTTTTT.

The rearrangement joins TRBV6-1 to TRBJ1-4; D might be TRBD1 (5 bases). Germline CDR1 MNHNS, CDR2 SASEGT. The V end lost 1 base, the J end lost 10 bases, and 16 bases lay between the germline ends. This CDR3 region has 15 residues. The CDR3 sequence: CASSEEGLNPRKLFF. Written as DNA, the CDR3 is TGTGCCAGCAGTGAAGAGGGGCTAAATCCGAGAAAACTGTTTTTT.

This clonotype appeared a few times. V is TRBV2 and J is TRBJ2-3; a weak D match, TRBD1 (5 bases). Trimming cost V 8 bases and J 0 bases, with 15 bases left between them. Germline assignment: CDR1 SNHLY and CDR2 FYNNEI. The CDR3 contains 15 residues. CDR3 amino acids: CASGRTSMSTDTQYF. The CDR3, as DNA: TGTGCCAGCGGTAGGACATCCATGAGCACAGATACGCAGTATTTT.

This clonotype showed up many times. The chain employs TRBV29-1 and TRBJ2-7; TRBD1 matches 9 bases. V was pared by 5 bases and J by 0 bases, with 2 bases of the junction left unmatched. Germline lookup yields CDR1 SQVTM and CDR2 ANQGSEA. CDR3 length: 13 amino acids. CDR3 protein: CSVRTGDSYEQYF. The CDR3 region has the DNA TGCAGCGTTCGGACAGGGGACTCCTACGAGCAGTACTTC.

The V call is TRBV6-6, the J call TRBJ1-5; 9 nucleotides match TRBD1. The junction had 6 bases not matched to a gene; V was cut back by 1 base and J by 2 bases. The germline V gene has CDR1 MNHNY and CDR2 SVGAGI (reference sequence). The CDR3 is 17 residues long. The CDR3 protein is CASSYFTGGAGNQPQHF. For the CDR3, the DNA is TGTGCCAGCAGTTACTTCACAGGGGGCGCGGGCAATCAGCCCCAGCATTTT.

About this clonotype itself: One junction end disagrees with the germline gene, perhaps due to a read error. V gene TRBV15 combines with J gene TRBJ1-2, with a tentative D call TRBD1 (6 bases). Looked up from germline, CDR1 is LNHNV and CDR2 is YYDKDF (reference sequence). The CDR3 has 15 residues. Written as DNA, the CDR3 is TGTGCCACCAGCCCCCGACAGGCCGCTAACTATGGCTACATCTTC. Residues: CATSPRQAANYGYIF.

The rearrangement links TRBV2 to TRBJ2-3; TRBD2 might be the D (6 bases). V was clipped by 10 bases and J by 2 bases, with 16 bases between them. This CDR3 region has 14 residues. Germline CDR1 and CDR2: SNHLY and FYNNEI. CDR3 bases: TGTGCCACCCAGAGGCGACTAGTCACAGATACGCAGTATTTT. This translates into CATQRRLVTDTQYF. The full variable domain, in which reference TRBV2 and TRBJ2-3 provide the parts outside the CDR3, is EPEVTQTPSHQVTQMGQEVILRCVPISNHLYFYWYRQILGQKVEFLVSFYNNEISEKSEIFDDQFSVERPDGSNFTLKIRSTKLEDSAMYFCATQRRLVTDTQYFGPGTRLTVL.

The CDR3 protein is CSPTGQGRNEQYF. The CDR3 region has the DNA TGCAGTCCTACGGGACAGGGGAGAAACGAGCAGTACTTC. The rearrangement joins TRBV20-1 to TRBJ2-7, with TRBD1 matching 10 bases. The CDR3 is made up of 13 amino acids. The J segment lost 5 bases and the V segment lost 8 bases, leaving 9 bases of the junction unmatched. Germline V gene data show CDR1 as DFQATT and CDR2 as SNEGSKA (reference sequence).